This T cell receptor (beta chain) was sequenced during a study of shared clonotypes between healthy human individuals. As for the study in general: Per donor, CD8 memory used one plate, CD8 naive used two, CD4 memory used three and CD4 naive used three. General study findings and limits: Apart from blood, nothing was sampled; tissue repertoires likely differ.

Profiled with immunoSEQ multiplex PCR; TCRdb holds only in-frame clones, not every one. Of some 2,500,000 clones listed, over 85% are singletons. Germline trimming cut 5 bases from V and 1 base from J; bases unmatched to any gene: 4. Per germline, CDR1 SEHNR and CDR2 FQNEAQ (reference sequence). The CDR3 has 14 residues. With regard to this clone: Its antigen is undetermined. Other DNA sequences in the same sample also yield this CDR3.

The receptor comes from a man aged 18-30 years in good health. Some clones in this sample may be carry-over from other donors' samples. The specimen sequenced was naive CD4+ T cells from PBMCs. Subset of the sample: CD45RA+ positively selected. This rearrangement joins TRBV7-9 to TRBJ1-1; 7 nucleotides align to TRBD1. This CDR3 is CASSLQGSNTEAFF. The DNA for the CDR3 is TGTGCCAGCAGCCTACAGGGGTCGAACACTGAAGCTTTCTTT.